This is a list of T cell receptor beta chains from one sample in a study of blood T cell repertoires in COVID-19. Clones were sequenced by immunoSEQ multiplex PCR, and TCRdb holds only the in-frame ones, with some missing. The table shows roughly 370,000 clones, with 85% to 90% occurring only once. The source material was PBMCs or T cells enriched from blood (not recorded which). Receptors were obtained from a woman in her fifties or sixties who had recovered from COVID-19. CDR3s include the opening cysteine and the closing phenylalanine or tryptophan.

CDR3	V	J
CASGSPPGLAGTQETQYF	TRBV12-5	TRBJ2-5
CASSQETAYGYTF	TRBV14	TRBJ1-2
CASSPAPGQGVTEAFF	TRBV6-2/TRBV6-3	TRBJ1-1
CASSQETGPIGNTIYF	TRBV3-1/TRBV3-2	TRBJ1-3
CASSFSLASGADTQYF	TRBV28	TRBJ2-3
CASSPDWGGQETQYF	TRBV18	TRBJ2-5
CASTWVPGNTEAFF	TRBV7-8	TRBJ1-1
CASSLLRAGAQPQHF	TRBV5-6	TRBJ1-5
CASSAAGILSGYTF	TRBV7-2	TRBJ1-2
CASSEYPGVGDGYTF	TRBV2	TRBJ1-2
CASSYSGGAGETQYF	TRBV5-1	TRBJ2-5
CASQGQNYGYTF	TRBV28	TRBJ1-2
CASSQDLFGGDTEAFF	TRBV4-2	TRBJ1-1
CASSGGLTGYTF	TRBV10-3	TRBJ1-2
CASSEAGAGGGAFF	TRBV2	TRBJ1-1
CASANQGNGELFF	TRBV5-5	TRBJ2-2
CASALTEGVLNSPLHF	TRBV27	TRBJ1-6
CSAGGQGIPEAFF	TRBV29-1	TRBJ1-1
CAPGEGPQHF	TRBV3-1/TRBV3-2	TRBJ1-5
CASSSLAGVGTGELFF	TRBV6-2/TRBV6-3	TRBJ2-2
CASRATGTDNEKLFF	TRBV2	TRBJ1-4
CATSRAGSGNTIYF	TRBV15	TRBJ1-3
CASSSPGSQHF	TRBV28	TRBJ1-5
CASSGQGTGYNSPLHF	TRBV2	TRBJ1-6
CASSPIATGGTDTQYF	TRBV9	TRBJ2-3
CASSFRVVAYEQYF	TRBV7-2	TRBJ2-7
CASSLEGQLSNQPQHF	TRBV7-2	TRBJ1-5
CASSRPGTEKNIQYF	TRBV6-2/TRBV6-3	TRBJ2-4
CAWGAGIGGSYYEQYF	TRBV30	TRBJ2-7
CVPRTGIPIGDEQYF	TRBV7-9	TRBJ2-7
CASSQASGSGNTIYF	TRBV4-1	TRBJ1-3
CASSYPRGGEQFF	TRBV6-5	TRBJ2-1
CASSRFPGQGSYNEQFF	TRBV5-1	TRBJ2-1
CASSKGQGDEQFF	TRBV7-8	TRBJ2-1
CATSVGGSSGNTIYF	TRBV19	TRBJ1-3
CASSDSSGLYTDTQYF	TRBV6-4	TRBJ2-3
CASSSNEFVRGYEKLFF	TRBV5-1	TRBJ1-4
CASSIDSGSNQPQHF	TRBV21-1	TRBJ1-5
CASSLHTDCYEQYF	TRBV5-1	TRBJ2-7
CATSRDTGAALLYGYTF	TRBV15	TRBJ1-2
CASSIDGQALSTNEKLFF	TRBV19	TRBJ1-4
CASSYGQNTEAFF	TRBV6-2/TRBV6-3	TRBJ1-1
CASSFLGGGSPLHF	TRBV27	TRBJ1-6
CASRGFGGRSTGKLFF	TRBV25-1	TRBJ1-4
CASSARTGTNTEAFF	TRBV5-6	TRBJ1-1
CASSGRGTGDQPQHF	TRBV19	TRBJ1-5